Shown below are 13 T cell receptor beta chains from a single sample sequenced in a study of vaccination effects on CD4 cells after COVID-19. Sequencing used immunoSEQ multiplex PCR; TCRdb keeps in-frame clones, though not all of them. This sample has 65,000 to 70,000 clones; about 80% occur once, and the top ten carry more than 0.9%. Their cognate antigens are unknown. ViraFEST expansion of antigen-specific CD4+ T cells with viral peptide pools preceded sequencing. A roughly 10-day culture period preceded the isolation of CD4+ T cells. Participants were vaccinated with two doses of either the BNT162b2 or mRNA-1273 vaccine. Sequences were derived from CD4+ T cells from PBMCs cultured with HCoV-OC43 spike peptides, sampled after COVID-19 vaccination. The sample's subset: HCoV-OC43 spike overlapping peptide pool stimulation. Receptors originate from a human donor who received a COVID-19 vaccine.

The chain links TRBV7-2 to TRBJ2-5, with 10 bases fitting TRBD1. Unmatched junction bases numbered 8, after V lost 5 bases and J lost 5 bases. The CDR3 has 15 residues. The germline gives CDR1 SGHTA, CDR2 FQGNSA. The CDR3 nucleotides are TGTGCCAGCAGCGCGGGACAGGGGATCACGGAGACCCAGTACTTC. It is translated as CASSAGQGITETQYF.

V gene TRBV15 combines with J gene TRBJ2-3; D gene uncertain. V was clipped by 0 bases and J by 4 bases, with 11 bases between them. Germline assignment: CDR1 LNHNV and CDR2 YYDKDF (reference sequence). The CDR3 length is 15 residues. The CDR3 loop is CATSRDIVVADTQYF. In DNA form, the CDR3 reads TGTGCCACCAGCAGAGATATTGTGGTAGCAGATACGCAGTATTTT.

In its sample, this clone was seen a few times. The V gene is TRBV5-1, the J gene TRBJ2-7, with TRBD1 as a possible D gene (6 bases). V was shortened by 4 bases and J by 6 bases, with 20 bases between the two germline ends. The CDR3 loop spans 15 amino acids. CDR1 is SGHRS, CDR2 YFSETQ, per germline. The CDR3 spells CASSEGQPGVTEQYV. CDR3 in DNA: TGCGCCAGCAGCGAGGGACAACCCGGGGTCACCGAGCAGTACGTC.

V gene TRBV2 combines with J gene TRBJ2-2; 10 nucleotides line up with TRBD1. Germline trimming cut 3 bases from V and 8 bases from J; bases unmatched to any gene: 6. From germline, CDR1 is SNHLY and CDR2 FYNNEI. There are 15 residues in the CDR3. This CDR3 is CASSDRDRGPGELFF. The CDR3 nucleotides read TGTGCCAGCAGTGATCGGGACAGGGGTCCGGGGGAGCTGTTTTTT.

Only a few counts were recorded for this clone. V is TRBV5-1 and J is TRBJ2-2; 8 bases line up with TRBD1. The V segment lost 4 bases and the J segment 7 bases; nucleotides outside the gene matches: 9. Germline V gene sequence: CDR1 SGHRS, CDR2 YFSETQ. This CDR3 is 15 amino acids long. CDR3 region: CASSGVTGVGGELFF. The CDR3 DNA follows: TGCGCCAGCAGCGGGGTGACAGGGGTCGGCGGGGAGCTGTTTTTT. The full variable domain, rest sourced from reference TRBV5-1 and TRBJ2-2, is KAGVTQTPRYLIKTRGQQVTLSCSPISGHRSVSWYQQTPGQGLQFLFEYFSETQRNKGNFPGRFSGRQFSNSRSEMNVSTLELGDSALYLCASSGVTGVGGELFFGEGSRLTVL.

The chain recombines TRBV30 with TRBJ2-7; D perhaps matches TRBD1 (6 bases). Germline V gene data show CDR1 as GTSNPN and CDR2 as SVGIG (reference sequence). Trimming shortened V by 2 bases and J by 7 bases, and 12 bases separated the two germline ends. The length of the CDR3 is 12 residues. CDR3 residues: CAWSNRVGEQYV. The CDR3, as DNA: TGTGCCTGGAGTAACAGGGTTGGTGAGCAGTACGTC.

The gene calls are TRBV9 and TRBJ2-3; D gene uncertain. The germline gives CDR1 SGDLS, CDR2 YYNGEE. V was cut by 5 bases and J by 0 bases, with 10 bases left in between. CDR3 length equals 14 residues. CDR3 amino acids: CASSPLPSTDTQYF. The CDR3 nucleotides read TGTGCCAGCAGTCCCCTGCCTAGCACAGATACGCAGTATTTT. Full variable domain (missing parts from reference TRBV9 and TRBJ2-3): DSGVTQTPKHLITATGQRVTLRCSPRSGDLSVYWYQQSLDQGLQFLIQYYNGEERAKGNILERFSAQQFPDLHSELNLSSLELGDSALYFCASSPLPSTDTQYFGPGTRLTVL.

This clone was seen only a few times. J is TRBJ1-5 and V is TRBV28; 7 nucleotides match TRBD1. V lost 6 bases and J lost 11; bases outside the gene matches: 7. The CDR3 is 12 amino acids. The V gene's germline CDR1 is MDHEN and CDR2 SYDVKM. The CDR3, as DNA: TGTGCCAGCAGGGAGACAGGGATGGCCCAGCATTTT. Its translation: CASRETGMAQHF.

The V gene is TRBV7-2, the J gene TRBJ1-1; a possible D gene is TRBD1 (6 bases). Germline V gives CDR1 SGHTA, CDR2 FQGNSA. The CDR3 has 14 amino acids. V lost 5 bases and J 0 bases, leaving 10 bases between the germline ends. The CDR3 sequence is CASSPRTVNTEAFF. CDR3 sequence (DNA): TGTGCCAGCAGCCCAAGGACAGTGAACACTGAAGCTTTCTTT. The full variable domain, rest sourced from reference TRBV7-2 and TRBJ1-1, is GAGVSQSPSNKVTEKGKDVELRCDPISGHTALYWYRQSLGQGLEFLIYFQGNSAPDKSGLPSDRFSAERTGGSVSTLTIQRTQQEDSAVYLCASSPRTVNTEAFFGQGTRLTVV.

V is TRBV15 and J is TRBJ2-1; a possible D gene is TRBD1 (6 bases). Between the trimmed V and J ends, which lost 0 bases and 4 bases, there was a span of 7 bases. Germline V CDR1 and CDR2: LNHNV, YYDKDF (reference sequence). The CDR3 length is 14 residues. The CDR3 here is CATSRETGYNEQFF. CDR3 sequence (DNA): TGTGCCACCAGCAGAGAGACAGGATACAATGAGCAGTTCTTC.

The rearrangement links TRBV18 to TRBJ2-2, with D unclear. V shed 2 bases and J shed 2 bases, with 3 bases lying between them. The length of the CDR3 is 13 residues. Germline loops: CDR1 KGHSH, CDR2 LQKENI. The CDR3 sequence: CASSPVNTGELFF. The CDR3 DNA follows: TGTGCCAGCTCACCAGTAAACACCGGGGAGCTGTTTTTT.

The V and J genes are TRBV7-8 and TRBJ2-7; D unresolved. This CDR3 contains 13 residues. CDR1 SGHVS and CDR2 FQNEAQ come from the germline V gene. V lost 1 base and J lost 2, with 6 bases in between. The CDR3 DNA is TGTGCCAGCAGCTTAGTGGTGACCTACGAGCAGTACGTC. It specifies CASSLVVTYEQYV.

V usage is TRBV7-3 and J usage is TRBJ2-3; 11 bases are a match to TRBD1. This CDR3 spans 14 amino acids. V shed 5 bases, J shed 5 bases, and the junction held 3 bases outside the gene matches. The germline V gene has CDR1 SGHTA and CDR2 FQGTGA. The CDR3 loop is CASSPGTGGDTQYF. CDR3 coding DNA: TGTGCCAGCAGCCCAGGGACAGGGGGAGATACGCAGTATTTT.